A single sample gave rise to the 25 T cell receptor beta chains below, sequenced in a study of shared clonotypes between healthy human individuals. Profiled with immunoSEQ multiplex PCR; TCRdb holds only in-frame clones, not every one. This sample has a few hundred thousand clones, with 80% to 90% found just once. Sample: memory CD8+ T cells sorted from blood. Subset denoted: CD45RO+ cells pooled with CCR7-negative TemRA cells. The receptors come from a man aged 18 to 30 in good health.

This sequence joins TRBV5-1 and TRBJ2-1; a possible D gene is TRBD2 (6 bases). CDR3 length: 15 amino acids. V shed 3 bases and J shed 2 bases, with 12 bases lying between them. Germline V CDR1 and CDR2: SGHRS, YFSETQ. CDR3 sequence: CASSWGDAPYNEQFF. The CDR3 DNA sequence: TGCGCCAGCAGCTGGGGGGACGCCCCCTACAATGAGCAGTTCTTC.

The V call is TRBV10-3, the J call TRBJ1-3; D remains ambiguous. V shed 3 bases and J shed 5 bases, with 20 bases lying between them. Germline assignment: CDR1 ENHRY and CDR2 SYGVKD. The CDR3 runs to 17 residues. As DNA, the CDR3 is TGTGCCATCAGTGACATAGAGCCCTCGGTCCCCAGAAACACCATATATTTT. Its protein product is CAISDIEPSVPRNTIYF.

The gene calls are TRBV4-3 and TRBJ2-6; D remains unclear. The V gene lost 2 bases and the J gene lost 1 base, with 9 bases spanning the gap. CDR3 length: 16 amino acids. CDR1 LGHNA and CDR2 YSLEER come from the germline V gene. The CDR3 spells CASSQTKVSGANVLTF. CDR3 bases: TGCGCCAGCAGCCAAACAAAGGTATCTGGGGCCAACGTCCTGACTTTC.

V gene TRBV4-3 combines with J gene TRBJ2-7; 8 nucleotides line up with TRBD2. From germline, CDR1 is LGHNA and CDR2 YSLEER. The CDR3 loop spans 18 amino acids. V trimming: 1 base; J trimming: 2 bases; junction bases outside the gene matches: 13. The CDR3 DNA reads TGCGCCAGCAGCCAAGCCCTTGAGGGAGCGGGAGCTCCCTACGAGCAGTACTTC. It yields the protein CASSQALEGAGAPYEQYF.

V usage is TRBV2 and J usage is TRBJ2-4; D gene ambiguous. This CDR3 comprises 15 residues. V was shortened by 2 bases and J by 0 bases, with 8 bases between the two germline ends. The germline gives CDR1 SNHLY, CDR2 FYNNEI. The CDR3 DNA follows: TGTGCCAGCAGTGAAATGGATCTAGCCAAAAACATTCAGTACTTC. Translated: CASSEMDLAKNIQYF.

J is TRBJ1-3 and V is TRBV11-2, with D possibly matching TRBD1 (5 bases). CDR1 SGHAT and CDR2 FQNNGV come from the germline V gene. V shed 5 bases and J shed 0 bases, with 11 bases lying between them. CDR3 length: 15 amino acids. This chain's CDR3 is CASSGGPTSGNTIYF. The DNA of the CDR3 is TGTGCCAGCAGCGGGGGTCCGACCTCTGGAAACACCATATATTTT.

The chain uses TRBV5-1 and TRBJ2-5; 14 bases match TRBD2. Germline-derived CDR1 and CDR2 are SGHRS and YFSETQ. The CDR3 is made up of 16 amino acids. Trimming cost V 4 bases and J 5 bases; bases outside gene matches: 7. In DNA form, the CDR3 reads TGCGCCAGCAGCCTGGGGACTAGCGGGAGTAGGGAGACCCAGTACTTC. Translating it yields CASSLGTSGSRETQYF.

In this sample, this clone turned up once. This chain joins TRBV6-1 and TRBJ2-7, with 9 bases aligning to TRBD2. With V trimmed by 2 bases and J by 4 bases, 3 bases remained unmatched. Germline lookup yields CDR1 MNHNS and CDR2 SASEGT. The CDR3 contains 14 residues. CDR3 sequence: CASSERSGRYEQYF. The CDR3 nucleotides read TGTGCCAGCAGTGAACGCAGCGGGAGGTACGAGCAGTACTTC.

V usage is TRBV29-1 and J usage is TRBJ1-2, with D possibly being TRBD1 (5 bases). V shed 7 bases and J shed 5 bases, with 20 bases lying between them. The CDR3 contains 14 residues. CDR1 and CDR2 (germline): SQVTM, ANQGSEA. The DNA for the CDR3 is TGCAGCGCACCCATCGCTCCAGGGATGTATGGCTACACCTTC. It translates to CSAPIAPGMYGYTF.

The rearrangement joins TRBV6-1 to TRBJ2-6; tentatively, D is TRBD1 or TRBD2 (5 bases each). The CDR3 covers 16 residues. V was clipped by 1 base and J by 2 bases, with 9 bases between them. Germline CDR1 is MNHNS and CDR2 is SASEGT. The CDR3, as DNA: TGTGCCAGCAGTGAAGTGGGGGTAACTGGGGCCAACGTCCTGACTTTC. Encoded protein: CASSEVGVTGANVLTF.

As regards this clone: This specimen includes other DNA sequences encoding the same CDR3. This chain links TRBV11-2 with TRBJ1-1, with D hard to call. V lost 1 base, J lost 2 bases, and 5 bases lay in between. The germline gives CDR1 SGHAT, CDR2 FQNNGV. The length of the CDR3 is 13 residues. The CDR3 is CASSLGGNTEAFF. In DNA, the CDR3 is TGTGCCAGCAGCTTAGGCGGAAACACTGAAGCTTTCTTT.

The count of this clone is one. This chain links TRBV6-5 with TRBJ1-1; D remains ambiguous. The CDR3 is made up of 15 amino acids. The V gene lost 2 bases and the J gene lost 2 bases, with 12 bases spanning the gap. In germline, CDR1 is MNHEY, CDR2 SVGAGI. CDR3 sequence (DNA): TGTGCCAGCAGTTACGACGGTCTACCAAACACTGAAGCTTTCTTT. As protein: CASSYDGLPNTEAFF.

The chain combines TRBV5-6 with TRBJ2-7; possibly TRBD1 or TRBD2 for D (5 bases each). CDR3 length equals 15 residues. Germline CDR1 SGHDT, CDR2 YYEEEE. The V and J ends lost 0 bases and 1 base respectively, with 11 bases between them. The CDR3 sequence is CASSLGAGASYEQYF. The CDR3 bases are TGTGCCAGCAGCTTGGGTGCCGGGGCTTCCTACGAGCAGTACTTC.

This clone was seen once. This chain links TRBV29-1 with TRBJ2-7; D perhaps matches TRBD1 (6 bases). The CDR3 is 11 amino acids. Germline assignment: CDR1 SQVTM and CDR2 ANQGSEA. V was cut by 6 bases and J by 2 bases, with 8 bases left in between. The CDR3 DNA reads as TGCAGCGTCGGGACAACCTACGAGCAGTACTTC. Protein sequence: CSVGTTYEQYF.

J is TRBJ2-3 and V is TRBV2, with TRBD1 matching 10 bases. The CDR3 is made up of 15 amino acids. Trimming at V came to 8 bases and at J to 3 bases, leaving 8 bases not matched to a gene. Germline V CDR1 and CDR2: SNHLY, FYNNEI. In nucleotides, the CDR3 is TGTGCCAGCCTACGACAGGGGGCTGGAACAGATACGCAGTATTTT. Encoded protein: CASLRQGAGTDTQYF.

The CDR3 spells CAISEAPGGAYNSPLHF. DNA for the CDR3: TGTGCCATCAGTGAGGCACCAGGGGGCGCGTATAATTCACCCCTCCACTTT. The chain has TRBV10-3 and TRBJ1-6, with 8 bases matching TRBD1. The germline CDR1 and CDR2 sequences are ENHRY and SYGVKD. The CDR3 is 17 residues long. V lost 2 bases to trimming and J lost 4 bases; unmatched junction nucleotides: 7.

The rearrangement joins TRBV29-1 to TRBJ2-7, with D perhaps matching TRBD2 (6 bases). The V gene's germline CDR1 is SQVTM and CDR2 ANQGSEA. V was shortened by 7 bases and J by 1 base, with 14 bases between the two germline ends. The CDR3 contains 13 residues. CDR3 residues: CSAQGGGSYEQYF. In nucleotides, the CDR3 is TGCAGCGCTCAGGGTGGGGGGTCCTACGAGCAGTACTTC.

V gene TRBV5-4 combines with J gene TRBJ2-7; 10 bases line up with TRBD2. With V trimmed by 1 base and J by 2 bases, 3 bases remained unmatched. Looked up from germline, CDR1 is SGHNT and CDR2 is YYREEE (reference sequence). This CDR3 contains 15 residues. The CDR3: CASSLFGTSAYEQYF. The CDR3 region has the DNA TGTGCCAGCAGCTTGTTCGGGACTAGCGCCTACGAGCAGTACTTC. The variable domain in full, completed from reference TRBV5-4 and TRBJ2-7, reads ETGVTQSPTHLIKTRGQQVTLRCSSQSGHNTVSWYQQALGQGPQFIFQYYREEENGRGNFPPRFSGLQFPNYSSELNVNALELDDSALYLCASSLFGTSAYEQYFGPGTRLTVT.

The rearrangement uses TRBV9 and TRBJ1-3; 8 bases map to TRBD1. Per the germline V gene, CDR1 is SGDLS and CDR2 is YYNGEE. J lost 1 base, V lost 3 bases, and 3 bases had no gene match. This CDR3 is built from 15 residues. The CDR3 nucleotides are TGTGCCAGCAGCGGAGACAGGGGTTCTGGAAACACCATATATTTT. It translates to CASSGDRGSGNTIYF.

On this clone itself: Other DNA sequences in this sample translate to the same CDR3. This sequence joins TRBV14 and TRBJ2-5; D is undetermined. In germline, CDR1 is SGHDN, CDR2 FVKESK. V was clipped by 1 base and J by 5 bases, with 5 bases between them. The CDR3 spans 12 residues. The CDR3 spells CASSQGGETQYF. The CDR3 DNA follows: TGTGCCAGCAGCCAAGGGGGTGAGACCCAGTACTTC.

The chain is built from TRBV30 and TRBJ1-2, with 7 nucleotides matching TRBD1. CDR1 is GTSNPN and CDR2 is SVGIG in the germline V gene (reference sequence). V was clipped by 5 bases and J by 0 bases; unmatched bases: 12. The CDR3 loop spans 16 amino acids. The CDR3 loop reads CAWRGLDRSANYGYTF. The CDR3 nucleotides are TGTGCCTGGCGAGGATTGGACAGGTCGGCTAACTATGGCTACACCTTC.

The chain couples TRBV2 to TRBJ2-7; D gene ambiguous. The V and J ends lost 3 bases and 5 bases respectively, with 5 bases between them. Germline assignment: CDR1 SNHLY and CDR2 FYNNEI. This CDR3 is built from 11 residues. The CDR3 DNA follows: TGTGCCAGCAGTGATTCCCACGAGCAGTACTTC. Amino acid sequence: CASSDSHEQYF.

The V call is TRBV5-6, the J call TRBJ1-2; TRBD1 agrees at 9 bases. The CDR3 runs to 14 residues. V was pared by 3 bases and J by 8 bases, with 8 bases of the junction left unmatched. Germline V gene data show CDR1 as SGHDT and CDR2 as YYEEEE. The CDR3 loop is CASSSIGQGWGYTF. CDR3 coding DNA: TGTGCCAGCAGCTCGATAGGACAGGGGTGGGGCTACACCTTC.

The J gene is TRBJ2-1, the V gene TRBV28, with TRBD1 matching over 8 bases. After removal of 1 base from V and 6 bases from J, the junction contained 5 bases not matched to a gene. This CDR3 contains 15 residues. Germline values: CDR1 MDHEN, CDR2 SYDVKM. CDR3 coding DNA: TGTGCCAGCAGTTTATACAGGGGGAGCAGCAATGAGCAGTTCTTC. This sequence encodes CASSLYRGSSNEQFF.

This sequence joins TRBV4-1 and TRBJ2-1; D gene unclear. The CDR3 runs 13 residues. Trimming left V 3 bases short and J 4 bases short, with 7 bases between. The germline CDR1 and CDR2 sequences are MGHRA and YSYEKL. This CDR3 is CASSHEPYNEQFF. DNA for the CDR3: TGCGCCAGCAGCCACGAGCCTTACAATGAGCAGTTCTTC.